The 22 T cell receptor beta chains given below trace back to one sample, sequenced in a study of human T cells and chemical hapten exposure. TCRdb called the RACE reads again in MiXCR, with one record for every CDR3 protein. The sample has some 110,000 distinct CDR3 sequences, around 11% seen once. The sample's time point: patch test 3, about 24 weeks after DPC sensitization. Noted treatment: therapeutic diphenylcyclopropenone sensitization with weekly scalp DPC. The specimen was whole blood, collected in connection with sensitization to the hapten diphenylcyclopropenone (DPC). The receptors were sampled from a woman aged 50 to 65 with alopecia areata. Some clones in this sample may be carry-over from other donors' samples.

This clonotype was detected only a few times. This chain uses TRBV6-1 with TRBJ1-1; no clear D. Germline V lookup: CDR1 MNHNS, CDR2 SASEGT. The CDR3 has 13 residues. V lost 1 base and J 6 bases, leaving 9 bases between the germline ends. The CDR3 DNA is TGTGCCAGCAGTGAAGTACAGTTCCCTGAAGCTTTCTTT. Its translation is CASSEVQFPEAFF.

This clonotype has at least ten counts. The CDR3 nucleotides read TGTGCCAGCAGGAGGGGGGGCGGACTCACAGATACGCAGTATTTT. Its translation: CASRRGGGLTDTQYF. The chain is built from TRBV6-5 and TRBJ2-3, with D tentatively TRBD2 (7 bases). This CDR3 spans 15 amino acids. From germline, CDR1 is MNHEY and CDR2 SVGAGI. The V end lost 6 bases, the J end lost 2 bases, and 15 bases lay between the germline ends.

In its sample, this clonotype was seen a few times. V gene TRBV29-1 combines with J gene TRBJ1-5, with D tentatively TRBD1 (6 bases). Germline assignment: CDR1 SQVTM and CDR2 ANQGSEA. The V end was cut by 2 bases, the J end by 7 bases, with 15 bases between. The CDR3 covers 14 residues. DNA for the CDR3: TGCAGCGTTGAATATGGGGGGGCTGGCCAGCCCCAGCATTTT. Amino acids: CSVEYGGAGQPQHF.

The V gene is TRBV6-2 or TRBV6-3, the J gene TRBJ2-1, with 8 bases lining up with TRBD2. CDR1 and CDR2 (germline): MNHEY, SVGEGT. The CDR3 has 16 amino acids. The J segment lost 7 bases and the V segment lost 0 bases, leaving 8 bases of the junction unmatched. The CDR3 region is CASSYSFSGSQNEQFF. For the CDR3, the DNA is TGTGCCAGCAGTTACTCCTTCAGCGGGAGTCAGAATGAGCAGTTCTTC.

This clonotype was picked up a small number of times. The V and J genes are TRBV7-8 and TRBJ1-3; 10 nucleotides match TRBD1. V trimming: 0 bases; J trimming: 1 base; junction bases outside the gene matches: 3. This CDR3 comprises 17 residues. The V gene's germline CDR1 is SGHVS and CDR2 FQNEAQ. CDR3 sequence reads: CASSLARDRGSGNTIYF. In DNA, the CDR3 is TGTGCCAGCAGCTTAGCTCGGGACAGGGGTTCTGGAAACACCATATATTTT.

As concerns this clonotype: At one of its ends the junction is not consistent with the germline gene, which may arise from a read error. This chain connects TRBV6-1 to TRBJ2-4, with D possibly matching TRBD2 (6 bases). There are 11 residues in the CDR3. Looked up from germline, CDR1 is MNHNS and CDR2 is SASEGT. CDR3 amino acids: CASSTLGTQLF. The CDR3 bases are TGTGCCAGCAGTACCCTCGGGACTCAACTATTC.

The rearrangement joins TRBV20-1 to TRBJ2-7; TRBD2 is a possible D gene (5 bases). The CDR3 runs to 14 residues. V was trimmed by 6 bases and J by 2 bases, leaving 17 bases between them. The germline V gene encodes CDR1 DFQATT and CDR2 SNEGSKA (reference sequence). The CDR3 sequence: CSATPEEKPYEQYF. The CDR3 DNA is TGCAGTGCCACGCCGGAGGAAAAGCCCTACGAGCAGTACTTC.

The chain uses TRBV3-1 and TRBJ1-4; D gene uncertain. Germline lookup yields CDR1 LGHDT and CDR2 YNNKEL (reference sequence). The CDR3 extends over 14 amino acids. The V end lost 1 base, the J end lost 8 bases, and 11 bases lay between the germline ends. CDR3 amino acids: CASSQARFGEKLFF. The CDR3 region has the DNA TGTGCCAGCAGCCAAGCAAGGTTCGGAGAAAAACTGTTTTTT.

V usage is TRBV14 and J usage is TRBJ2-3; 9 nucleotides match TRBD2. In germline, CDR1 is SGHDN, CDR2 FVKESK. The V segment lost 3 bases and the J segment 9 bases; nucleotides outside the gene matches: 13. The CDR3 loop spans 16 amino acids. The DNA of the CDR3 is TGTGCCAGCAGCCACGAAGCCCTAGCGGGGAGGGGAACGCAGTATTTT. Translation: CASSHEALAGRGTQYF.

The chain links TRBV10-3 to TRBJ2-3; no clear D gene. Germline values: CDR1 ENHRY, CDR2 SYGVKD. Trimming cost V 3 bases and J 0 bases, with 10 bases left between them. The CDR3 runs 15 residues. As DNA, the CDR3 is TGTGCCATCAGTGACCGCGTCACTAGCACAGATACGCAGTATTTT. This sequence encodes CAISDRVTSTDTQYF.

This clonotype showed up just a few times. This chain joins TRBV4-1 and TRBJ1-4; D gene uncertain. There are 17 residues in the CDR3. Trimming took 0 bases from V and 6 from J, leaving 17 bases between them. Germline lookup yields CDR1 MGHRA and CDR2 YSYEKL. CDR3 sequence: CASSQEASVGVHEKLFF. The DNA of the CDR3 is TGCGCCAGCAGCCAAGAGGCCAGCGTAGGAGTTCATGAAAAACTGTTTTTT.

The chain uses TRBV6-5 and TRBJ1-2; D is perhaps TRBD1 (5 bases). The CDR3 loop spans 15 amino acids. Germline CDR1 and CDR2: MNHEY and SVGAGI. Trimming stripped 2 bases from V and 4 bases from J, with 14 bases between. CDR3 amino acids: CASSYPGSPGYGYTF. The CDR3 DNA is TGTGCCAGCAGTTACCCAGGGTCCCCTGGCTATGGCTACACCTTC.

This rearrangement joins TRBV5-1 to TRBJ2-4; weak D call: TRBD1 (5 bases). V was shortened by 4 bases and J by 0 bases, with 14 bases between the two germline ends. The CDR3 has 16 amino acids. The germline V gene encodes CDR1 SGHRS and CDR2 YFSETQ. CDR3 sequence: CASSPQSGLAKNIQYF. DNA for the CDR3: TGCGCCAGCAGCCCCCAATCAGGGCTAGCCAAAAACATTCAGTACTTC.

This clonotype was observed a handful of times. The chain joins TRBV4-1 to TRBJ1-5; 7 nucleotides align to TRBD1. The CDR3 is 17 residues long. Germline V CDR1 and CDR2: MGHRA, YSYEKL. The J segment lost 7 bases and the V segment lost 0 bases, leaving 12 bases of the junction unmatched. The CDR3 region is CASSQEEALTGKQPQHF. CDR3 nucleotide sequence: TGCGCCAGCAGCCAAGAGGAAGCTCTGACAGGGAAGCAGCCCCAGCATTTT.

This clonotype has just a few counts. The chain links TRBV27 to TRBJ2-7; D remains ambiguous. Germline assignment: CDR1 MNHEY and CDR2 SMNVEV (reference sequence). Trimming took 4 bases from V and 3 from J, leaving 10 bases between them. The length of the CDR3 is 13 residues. CDR3 DNA sequence: TGTGCCAGCAGTTGGGGTAGCTTCTACGAGCAGTACTTC. Translating it yields CASSWGSFYEQYF.

The chain uses TRBV5-1 and TRBJ1-1; no clear D gene. CDR1 and CDR2 (germline): SGHRS, YFSETQ. Trimming removed 0 bases at V and 0 bases at J, with 9 bases between. CDR3 length: 15 residues. CDR3 protein: CASSLGSNMNTEAFF. In nucleotides, the CDR3 is TGCGCCAGCAGCTTGGGAAGTAACATGAACACTGAAGCTTTCTTT.

This clonotype was seen ten or more times. The chain has TRBV4-3 and TRBJ2-3, with no clear D. This CDR3 has 14 residues. The germline gives CDR1 LGHNA, CDR2 YSLEER. With 0 bases removed from V and 4 bases from J, the gap between germline ends came to 8 bases. The CDR3 is CASSQDRLADTQYF. DNA for the CDR3: TGCGCCAGCAGCCAAGATCGGCTGGCAGATACGCAGTATTTT.

Ten or more counts support this clonotype. The chain uses TRBV6-6 and TRBJ1-1; D call uncertain. The CDR3 is made up of 12 amino acids. Trimming took 5 bases from V and 6 from J, leaving 10 bases between them. Germline V gene sequence: CDR1 MNHNY, CDR2 SVGAGI (reference sequence). In DNA, the CDR3 is TGTGCCAGCAGTACAAGACCCCCTGAAGCTTTCTTT. It yields the protein CASSTRPPEAFF.

This clonotype has a handful of counts. The chain couples TRBV6-2 or TRBV6-3 to TRBJ2-1, with D uncertain. Trimming cost V 0 bases and J 7 bases, with 7 bases left between them. The germline V gene encodes CDR1 MNHEY and CDR2 SVGEGT. This CDR3 is built from 13 residues. DNA of the CDR3: TGTGCCAGCAGTTACTCGAACGGGAATGAGCAGTTCTTC. Translated: CASSYSNGNEQFF.

In this sample, this clonotype turned up a few times. The rearrangement links TRBV2 to TRBJ2-6; perhaps TRBD2 as D (5 bases). Looked up from germline, CDR1 is SNHLY and CDR2 is FYNNEI. CDR3 length: 15 residues. With 5 bases removed from V and 1 base from J, the gap between germline ends came to 9 bases. The CDR3 nucleotides read TGTGCCAGCAGTACGGGGAGTTCTGGGGCCAACGTCCTGACTTTC. The encoded protein is CASSTGSSGANVLTF.

In its sample, this clonotype was seen a few times. The rearrangement joins TRBV3-1 to TRBJ1-1; D might be TRBD1 (5 bases). Trimming removed 6 bases from V and 7 bases from J, with 15 bases in between. CDR1 is LGHDT and CDR2 is YNNKEL in the germline V gene (reference sequence). The CDR3 totals 13 residues. CDR3 sequence (DNA): TGTGCCAGCAGTACAAAGGGGTTCAATGAAGCTTTCTTT. This sequence encodes CASSTKGFNEAFF.

This clonotype showed up many times. The V call is TRBV6-4, the J call TRBJ2-5; the D gene is possibly TRBD1 (6 bases). Germline CDR1 is MRHNA and CDR2 is SNTAGT. V dropped 11 bases and J dropped 1 base, with 11 bases sitting between them. This CDR3 contains 12 residues. In DNA, the CDR3 is TGTGCCCGACGGGACACCCAAGAGACCCAGTACTTC. Amino acid sequence: CARRDTQETQYF.